One and the same sample provided the 25 T cell receptor beta chains below, sequenced in a study of regulatory T cells in long-lasting Graves disease (TCRdb year 2021). Library creation used multiplex PCR. Sequencing was carried out with an Illumina HiSeq 4000. To build TCR beta libraries, CDR3 regions were amplified by Arm-PCR using iRepertoire HTBI primers. TCRdb's own reprocessing of the public reads used fastp at Q25 and MiXCR and kept productive beta chains. CDR3 protein duplicates are merged, each entry listing the most common genes and DNA. Across this sample there are 400,000 to 500,000 distinct CDR3 sequences, with 22% seen only once. Around 13% of the sample rests with the top ten. The time point label, read with the paper, signifies: persistent/refractory GD, antithyroid drugs over 5 years with positive TRAb. RNA was extracted from PBMCs in TRIzol for both TCR sequencing and RNA sequencing.

Sample: peripheral blood mononuclear cells (PBMCs), taken when the disease was refractory, from a patient treated with antithyroid drugs. These receptor sequences come from a female donor with Graves disease.

The rearrangement uses TRBV18 and TRBJ2-7, with D hard to call. The CDR3 runs to 15 residues. V was cut by 2 bases and J by 4 bases, with 15 bases left in between. CDR1 is KGHSH, CDR2 LQKENI, per germline. The CDR3 DNA follows: TGTGCCAGCTCACCATGGAAAGGTCTGAATTACGAGCAGTACTTC. Translated: CASSPWKGLNYEQYF.

The chain links TRBV3-1 to TRBJ1-5, with D possibly matching TRBD1 (5 bases). Trimming took off 0 bases at V and 6 bases at J, with 12 bases between the two ends. Germline V lookup: CDR1 LGHDT, CDR2 YNNKEL (reference sequence). The CDR3 runs 15 residues. The CDR3 DNA sequence: TGTGCCAGCAGCCAAGATACTGTGAGGGGTCAGCCCCAGCATTTT. Amino acids: CASSQDTVRGQPQHF.

V usage is TRBV18 and J usage is TRBJ2-7; weak D call: TRBD1 (5 bases). V was clipped by 1 base and J by 2 bases, with 9 bases between them. The CDR3 sequence is 14 residues long. Germline-derived CDR1 and CDR2 are KGHSH and LQKENI. Here the CDR3 DNA reads TGTGCCAGCTCACCACAGGGGCCCCCCTACGAGCAGTACTTC. Amino acid sequence: CASSPQGPPYEQYF. The full variable domain, rest sourced from reference TRBV18 and TRBJ2-7, is NAGVMQNPRHLVRRRGQEARLRCSPMKGHSHVYWYRQLPEEGLKFMVYLQKENIIDESGMPKERFSAEFPKEGPSILRIQQVVRGDSAAYFCASSPQGPPYEQYFGPGTRLTVT.

To note about this clonotype: A read error is possible here, since a much larger clone lies one base away. The gene calls are TRBV7-2 and TRBJ2-7; no clear D. The CDR3 sequence is 14 residues long. Germline CDR1 reads SGHTA; CDR2 reads FQGNSA. The CDR3 region is CAGSLGQFVHEQYF. CDR3 sequence (DNA): TGTGCCGGCAGCTTAGGCCAATTCGTCCACGAGCAGTACTTC.

The rearrangement links TRBV30 to TRBJ1-4; D might be TRBD1 (5 bases). Germline assignment: CDR1 GTSNPN and CDR2 SVGIG (reference sequence). CDR3 length: 14 residues. Trimming removed 7 bases from V and 7 bases from J, with 19 bases in between. The CDR3 loop reads CASGKGQGGEKLFF. The CDR3 coding sequence is TGTGCCTCGGGGAAGGGGCAGGGCGGTGAAAAACTGTTTTTT.

Details on this clonotype: This clone may be a read error of a much larger clone one base away. This chain links TRBV28 with TRBJ2-5; D is possibly TRBD1 (7 bases). The CDR3 length is 15 residues. Germline values: CDR1 MDHEN, CDR2 SYDVKM. Trimming took off 5 bases at V and 5 bases at J, with 18 bases between the two ends. DNA for the CDR3: TGTGCCAGCAGTGGGCCCAGGGGGGCCTTGGAGACCCAGTACTTC. Protein product: CASSGPRGALETQYF.

This clonotype turned up a few times. The chain combines TRBV19 with TRBJ1-5, with D possibly being TRBD1 (6 bases). The CDR3 spans 16 residues. V dropped 2 bases and J dropped 1 base, with 12 bases sitting between them. Germline-derived CDR1 and CDR2 are LNHDA and SQIVND (reference sequence). The DNA of the CDR3 is TGTGCCAGTAGTATACCGGCCGGACAGAGCAATCAGCCCCAGCATTTT. Translated, it gives CASSIPAGQSNQPQHF.

This clonotype has a count of ten or more. V and J are TRBV4-3 and TRBJ2-7, with a possible D match to TRBD1 (5 bases). Trimming took 2 bases from V and 6 from J, leaving 14 bases between them. The CDR3 runs 14 residues. Germline CDR1 LGHNA, CDR2 YSLEER. The CDR3, as DNA: TGCGCCAGCAGCCAATTTGACAGCTCCCCCGAGCAGTACTTC. Translation gives CASSQFDSSPEQYF.

In this sample, this clonotype turned up many times. V is TRBV2 and J is TRBJ2-3; 8 bases are a match to TRBD1. The CDR3 sequence is 14 residues long. V lost 4 bases to trimming and J lost 6 bases; unmatched junction nucleotides: 6. CDR1 and CDR2 (germline): SNHLY, FYNNEI. This CDR3 reads CASSGQGMADTQYF. CDR3 bases: TGTGCCAGCAGTGGACAGGGGATGGCGGATACGCAGTATTTT.

The rearrangement links TRBV6-2 or TRBV6-3 to TRBJ2-5; TRBD2 agrees at 11 bases. The J call may be mistaken, given a closer DNA end match to TRBJ2-1. The CDR3 is 16 amino acids. Germline V gives CDR1 MNHEY, CDR2 SVGEGT. The CDR3 is CASRPKLAGVLDEQFF. In DNA form, the CDR3 reads TGTGCCAGCAGGCCGAAACTAGCGGGAGTTTTGGATGAGCAGTTCTTC.

This chain joins TRBV14 and TRBJ2-1, with 11 bases identical to TRBD2. The CDR3 totals 15 residues. Germline CDR1 SGHDN, CDR2 FVKESK. The ends lost 3 bases at V and 3 bases at J; junction bases unmatched: 1. The CDR3 coding sequence is TGTGCCAGCAGCCAGGGACTAGCGGTCTACAATGAGCAGTTCTTC. The encoded protein is CASSQGLAVYNEQFF.

This clonotype appeared many times. V and J are TRBV5-1 and TRBJ2-1; D not certain. CDR1 SGHRS and CDR2 YFSETQ come from the germline V gene. This CDR3 comprises 15 residues. Trimming pared 3 bases from V and 5 bases from J, leaving 15 bases between. The CDR3, as DNA: TGCGCCAGCAGCTGGGCCACGCTAGGCGACAATGAGCAGTTCTTC. This codes for CASSWATLGDNEQFF.

The chain uses TRBV11-2 and TRBJ1-5; TRBD1 is a possible D gene (6 bases). CDR1 is SGHAT and CDR2 is FQNNGV in the germline V gene. V was shortened by 5 bases and J by 11 bases, with 16 bases between the two germline ends. The CDR3 covers 13 residues. CDR3 nucleotides: TGTGCCAGCAGCAAGAACAGGGAGGGGACCCAGCATTTT. The encoded protein is CASSKNREGTQHF.

This clonotype was found many times. The V and J genes are TRBV6-5 and TRBJ2-1, with D hard to call. The CDR3 is made up of 14 amino acids. The germline gives CDR1 MNHEY, CDR2 SVGAGI. V lost 2 bases, J lost 5 bases, and 10 bases lay in between. The CDR3 is CASSYPGRNNEQFF. The CDR3, as DNA: TGTGCCAGCAGTTACCCCGGACGGAACAATGAGCAGTTCTTC.

This sequence joins TRBV11-3 and TRBJ2-5; 11 bases are a match to TRBD2. This CDR3 region has 16 residues. Germline CDR1 SGHNT, CDR2 YENEEA. V gave up 0 bases and J gave up 2 bases; unmatched junction bases: 2. The CDR3 loop is CASSLEGTSGQETQYF. The CDR3 DNA is TGTGCCAGCAGCTTAGAGGGGACTAGCGGTCAAGAGACCCAGTACTTC.

There are many counts of this clonotype. The chain is built from TRBV20-1 and TRBJ1-1; D is unclear. Per germline, CDR1 DFQATT and CDR2 SNEGSKA (reference sequence). Trimming removed 5 bases at V and 2 bases at J, with 15 bases between. This CDR3 is built from 14 residues. The CDR3 loop reads CSAPLVGANTEAFF. CDR3 sequence (DNA): TGCAGTGCTCCACTGGTCGGAGCAAACACTGAAGCTTTCTTT.

The chain uses TRBV2 and TRBJ2-7; D is unclear. This CDR3 region has 15 residues. Germline V lookup: CDR1 SNHLY, CDR2 FYNNEI. V gave up 3 bases and J gave up 3 bases, with 15 bases separating them. The CDR3 region has the DNA TGTGCCAGCAGTGAGTCAGGAGTGGAAAGCTACGAGCAGTACTTC. Encoded protein: CASSESGVESYEQYF.

This clonotype was found a few times. V and J are TRBV5-1 and TRBJ1-3, with D unclear. The V end was cut by 4 bases, the J end by 0 bases, with 17 bases between. CDR3 length: 17 amino acids. Germline CDR1 SGHRS, CDR2 YFSETQ. The CDR3 bases are TGCGCCAGCAGCCCCGACGTGTGGGCCTTCTCTGGAAACACCATATATTTT. Amino acids: CASSPDVWAFSGNTIYF.

At least ten counts were recorded for this clonotype. V and J are TRBV7-6 and TRBJ1-4, with a possible D match to TRBD1 (5 bases). CDR1 and CDR2 (germline): SGHVS, FNYEAQ. The CDR3 has 15 residues. The V end was cut by 2 bases, the J end by 7 bases, with 14 bases between. The CDR3 loop reads CASSLTGTVAEKLFF. In DNA form, the CDR3 reads TGTGCCAGCAGCTTAACTGGGACCGTCGCTGAAAAACTGTTTTTT. Full variable domain (missing parts from reference TRBV7-6 and TRBJ1-4): GAGVSQSPRYKVTKRGQDVALRCDPISGHVSLYWYRQALGQGPEFLTYFNYEAQQDKSGLPNDRFSAERPEGSISTLTIQRTEQRDSAMYRCASSLTGTVAEKLFFGSGTQLSVL.

Details on this clonotype: A much larger clone differs from this one at a single base, so this may be a read error. V and J are TRBV7-2 and TRBJ2-7; unclear D gene. The CDR3 consists of 13 residues. In germline, CDR1 is SGHTA, CDR2 FQGNSA. In DNA form, the CDR3 reads TGTGTCAGCAGCTTAGACGGTCCCTACGAGCAGTACTTC. Translated, it gives CVSSLDGPYEQYF.

This clonotype was seen ten or more times. The chain links TRBV28 to TRBJ2-5; D is uncertain. Trimming removed 2 bases from V and 2 bases from J, with 9 bases in between. Germline lookup yields CDR1 MDHEN and CDR2 SYDVKM. The CDR3 extends over 14 amino acids. The CDR3 protein is CASSLRLWQETQYF. CDR3 nucleotides: TGTGCCAGCAGTTTAAGATTGTGGCAAGAGACCCAGTACTTC. The variable domain in full, with the rest retrieved from reference TRBV28 and TRBJ2-5, is DVKVTQSSRYLVKRTGEKVFLECVQDMDHENMFWYRQDPGLGLRLIYFSYDVKMKEKGDIPEGYSVSREKKERFSLILESASTNQTSMYLCASSLRLWQETQYFGPGTRLLVL.

This clonotype has at least ten counts. The chain has TRBV7-9 and TRBJ2-4; D ambiguous. The length of the CDR3 is 14 residues. The germline gives CDR1 SEHNR, CDR2 FQNEAQ (reference sequence). Trimming removed 5 bases at V and 0 bases at J, with 8 bases between. CDR3 sequence: CASSPLAAKNIQYF. CDR3 sequence (DNA): TGTGCCAGCAGCCCCCTGGCAGCCAAAAACATTCAGTACTTC.

This clonotype was recorded at least ten times. V is TRBV2 and J is TRBJ2-1, with TRBD2 matching 8 bases. The V gene end was trimmed by 6 bases and the J gene end by 0 bases; junction bases not matched to a gene: 7. The CDR3 is 16 amino acids. Germline V gene sequence: CDR1 SNHLY, CDR2 FYNNEI. In DNA, the CDR3 is TGTGCCAGCAGGACCAGAAGCGGGAGCTCCTACAATGAGCAGTTCTTC. The encoded protein is CASRTRSGSSYNEQFF.

This clonotype has only a few counts. A clone one base away is much larger, so this may be a read error. The chain carries TRBV12-3 or TRBV12-4 and TRBJ2-7; 9 bases map to TRBD2. Losses at the gene ends were 6 bases for V and 6 bases for J; bases not matched to a gene: 12. CDR3 size: 15 residues. The CDR3 coding sequence is TGTGCCAGCAGCCCTCACCTTGGGACTAGCAGCGAGCAGTACTTC. Translation gives CASSPHLGTSSEQYF.

This clonotype was detected a few times. The genes are TRBV12-3 or TRBV12-4 and TRBJ2-7, with 9 bases fitting TRBD2. V was clipped by 5 bases and J by 4 bases; unmatched bases: 6. The CDR3 consists of 14 residues. The CDR3 protein is CASSKAGGPYEQYF. The CDR3 DNA is TGTGCCAGCAGTAAAGCGGGAGGTCCGTACGAGCAGTACTTC.